This is a list of T cell receptor beta chains from one sample in a study of T-cell reconstitution after alpha-beta-depleted transplantation in children. TCRdb ran MiXCR on the PCR reads and lists one entry per CDR3 protein. The sample shows roughly 500,000 distinct CDR3 sequences, under 12% of them seen only once. The specimen was PBMCs, collected before TCRalphabeta/CD19-depleted stem cell transplant. Receptors originate from a child younger than 10 with inherited bone marrow failure, due to receive a stem cell transplant. Both conserved end residues are trimmed from each CDR3. D genes are given only for firm matches.

>TRBD2|TRBV11-1
ASSWGLAGVSGSYNEQF
>TRBD1|TRBV27
ASRRQGDYEQY
>NA|TRBV28
ASSGAGTKQY
>NA|TRBV4-3
ASSLIRDGNEKLF
>NA|TRBV14
ASSQRGRAETQY
>TRBD1|TRBV20-1
SVEKSGTVEETQY
>TRBD1|TRBV12-3/TRBV12-4
ASSSSGTGQF
>NA|TRBV7-9
ASSSLNGGPTYEQY
>TRBD2|TRBV5-1
ASSLAGGEYNEQF
>TRBD2|TRBV4-1
ASTHYSADHGLAGGPYEQY
>NA|TRBV28
ASSFRAVRYEQY
>NA|TRBV20-1
SARAPGWEQF
>TRBD2|TRBV19
ASSIGWVSISKTGLAANEQF
>TRBD1|TRBV20-1
SASRDRGHEKLF
>NA|TRBV7-9
ASSFAGQEGYEQY
>TRBD2|TRBV20-1
SASSSTSGSLYEQF
>NA|TRBV10-3
AISEVGKGQPQH
>NA|TRBV9
ASSVSWGDQETQY
>NA|TRBV12-3/TRBV12-4
ASSSWSGNEQF
>TRBD2|TRBV6-2/TRBV6-3
ASIASGVYEQY
>TRBD1|TRBV25-1
ASSEWRGQGGRELF
>NA|TRBV7-2
ASSLDGFLRGYT
>NA|TRBV12-3/TRBV12-4
ASTIQGGTEAF
>TRBD2|TRBV4-3
ASSQDSSGSLTDTQY